A selection of T cell receptor beta chains follows, all from one sample in a study of CD8 T cells in Susac syndrome. A single record per CDR3 protein comes from TCRdb applying MiXCR to the immunoSEQ multiplex PCR reads. In the table there are about 190,000 distinct CDR3 sequences, roughly 92% of which are singletons. Sequences were obtained from CD4+ T cells from PBMCs. The receptors come from a human donor in good health. Each CDR3 is given with its conserved first and last residue. D genes are given only for firm matches. For some rows the clone size is stated as once, few or many, or as a class when expanded; others skip it.

j_gene: TRBJ2-5; d_gene: TRBD1; v_gene: TRBV4-1; abundance: -; CDR3aa: CASSPQQGARVETQYF; CDR3nt: TGCGCCAGCAGCCCCCAACAGGGGGCGCGTGTAGAGACCCAGTACTTC
j_gene: TRBJ2-5; d_gene: -; v_gene: TRBV5-1; abundance: -; CDR3aa: CASSLFWGPETQYF; CDR3nt: TGCGCCAGCAGCTTGTTCTGGGGGCCAGAGACCCAGTACTTC
j_gene: TRBJ2-4; d_gene: TRBD2; v_gene: TRBV7-2; abundance: -; CDR3aa: CASSLGSGGAKNIQYF; CDR3nt: TGTGCCAGCAGCTTAGGTAGCGGGGGAGCCAAAAACATTCAGTACTTC
j_gene: TRBJ1-5; d_gene: -; v_gene: TRBV19; abundance: -; CDR3aa: CASSRNAVLRGNQPQHF; CDR3nt: TGTGCCAGTAGTAGAAATGCGGTCTTGAGGGGCAATCAGCCCCAGCATTTT
j_gene: TRBJ2-3; d_gene: -; v_gene: TRBV5-1; abundance: once; CDR3aa: CASSLISTDTQYF; CDR3nt: TGCGCCAGCAGCTTGATCAGCACAGATACGCAGTATTTT
j_gene: TRBJ2-3; d_gene: -; v_gene: TRBV29-1; abundance: once; CDR3aa: CSVVPTGPTDTQYF; CDR3nt: TGCAGCGTTGTCCCGACAGGCCCCACAGATACGCAGTATTTT
j_gene: TRBJ1-4; d_gene: -; v_gene: TRBV28; abundance: few; CDR3aa: CASSRGPNEKLFF; CDR3nt: TGTGCCAGCAGTCGGGGACCGAATGAAAAACTGTTTTTT
j_gene: TRBJ2-5; d_gene: TRBD1; v_gene: TRBV7-9; abundance: -; CDR3aa: CASSRRTGPRETQYF; CDR3nt: TGTGCCAGCAGCCGTCGGACAGGTCCTAGAGAGACCCAGTACTTC
j_gene: TRBJ1-1; d_gene: -; v_gene: TRBV5-4; abundance: -; CDR3aa: CASSLPQGLGTEAFF; CDR3nt: TGTGCCAGCAGCTTGCCCCAGGGATTAGGGACTGAAGCTTTCTTT
j_gene: TRBJ1-6; d_gene: -; v_gene: TRBV28; abundance: -; CDR3aa: CASSFRPASSPLHF; CDR3nt: TGTGCCAGCAGTTTCCGGCCCGCTAGTTCACCCCTCCACTTT
j_gene: TRBJ1-5; d_gene: TRBD1; v_gene: TRBV7-2; abundance: -; CDR3aa: CASSSQGTDNQPQHF; CDR3nt: TGTGCCAGCAGCTCGCAAGGGACAGACAATCAGCCCCAGCATTTT
j_gene: TRBJ2-1; d_gene: -; v_gene: TRBV7-2; abundance: once; CDR3aa: CASSPFISGEQFF; CDR3nt: TGTGCCAGCAGCCCTTTTATATCTGGTGAGCAGTTCTTC
j_gene: TRBJ1-5; d_gene: TRBD1; v_gene: TRBV7-9; abundance: -; CDR3aa: CASSLQGASNQPQHF; CDR3nt: TGTGCCAGCAGCCTGCAGGGGGCCAGCAATCAGCCCCAGCATTTT
j_gene: TRBJ1-6; d_gene: TRBD1; v_gene: TRBV7-2; abundance: -; CDR3aa: CASSVTGEGNSPLHF; CDR3nt: TGTGCCAGCAGCGTGACAGGGGAGGGTAATTCACCCCTCCACTTT
j_gene: TRBJ2-1; d_gene: -; v_gene: TRBV30; abundance: -; CDR3aa: CAWIPPVNEQFF; CDR3nt: TGTGCCTGGATTCCCCCGGTAAATGAGCAGTTCTTC
j_gene: TRBJ1-5; d_gene: TRBD1; v_gene: TRBV30; abundance: -; CDR3aa: CAWSVGQGAGAQHF; CDR3nt: TGTGCCTGGAGTGTGGGGCAGGGGGCAGGGGCCCAGCATTTT
j_gene: TRBJ2-1; d_gene: -; v_gene: TRBV19; abundance: -; CDR3aa: CASTGGKGQFF; CDR3nt: TGTGCCAGTACCGGGGGTAAAGGGCAGTTCTTC
j_gene: TRBJ2-5; d_gene: TRBD2; v_gene: TRBV2; abundance: once; CDR3aa: CASSEARVGLDGTQYF; CDR3nt: TGTGCCAGCAGTGAAGCGCGGGTAGGACTAGACGGGACCCAGTACTTC
j_gene: TRBJ2-6; d_gene: TRBD2; v_gene: TRBV25-1; abundance: -; CDR3aa: CASSRAGAGANVLTF; CDR3nt: TGTGCCAGCAGTCGAGCGGGAGCTGGGGCCAACGTCCTGACTTTC
j_gene: TRBJ2-3; d_gene: -; v_gene: TRBV5-6; abundance: -; CDR3aa: CASNPRGTDTQYF; CDR3nt: TGTGCCAGCAACCCTCGAGGGACAGATACGCAGTATTTT
j_gene: TRBJ1-2; d_gene: -; v_gene: TRBV2; abundance: -; CDR3aa: CASSGRGGTSYGYGYTF; CDR3nt: TGTGCCAGCAGTGGCCGTGGAGGGACTAGCTACGGCTATGGCTACACCTTC
j_gene: TRBJ2-3; d_gene: TRBD2; v_gene: TRBV5-1; abundance: -; CDR3aa: CASRLAGGTISTDTQYF; CDR3nt: TGCGCCAGCAGATTAGCGGGGGGCACGATTAGCACAGATACGCAGTATTTT
j_gene: TRBJ2-5; d_gene: -; v_gene: TRBV6-2/TRBV6-3; abundance: few; CDR3aa: CASSYPAGTKTQYF; CDR3nt: TGTGCCAGCAGTTACCCCGCAGGGACCAAGACCCAGTACTTC
j_gene: TRBJ1-5; d_gene: -; v_gene: TRBV28; abundance: -; CDR3aa: CASSSHLAQHF; CDR3nt: TGTGCCAGCAGTTCTCACCTCGCCCAGCATTTT
j_gene: TRBJ2-3; d_gene: -; v_gene: TRBV27; abundance: -; CDR3aa: CAPGSTADTQYF; CDR3nt: TGTGCCCCGGGGAGCACGGCAGATACGCAGTATTTT
j_gene: TRBJ2-3; d_gene: TRBD2; v_gene: TRBV4-1; abundance: once; CDR3aa: CASSQAGAGGGTDTQYF; CDR3nt: TGCGCCAGCAGCCAAGCCGGGGCGGGGGGGGGCACAGATACGCAGTATTTT
j_gene: TRBJ1-1; d_gene: -; v_gene: TRBV18; abundance: -; CDR3aa: CASSLLGATGAVPNTEAFF; CDR3nt: TGTGCCAGCTCACTGTTAGGGGCTACAGGTGCCGTACCGAACACTGAAGCTTTCTTT
j_gene: TRBJ1-3; d_gene: -; v_gene: TRBV29-1; abundance: once; CDR3aa: CSIRDPPGNTIYF; CDR3nt: TGCAGCATCCGGGACCCGCCTGGGAACACCATATATTTT
j_gene: TRBJ2-7; d_gene: TRBD2; v_gene: TRBV27; abundance: -; CDR3aa: CASSLKGGGPSYEQYF; CDR3nt: TGTGCCAGCAGTTTAAAAGGCGGGGGGCCATCCTACGAGCAGTACTTC
j_gene: TRBJ2-1; d_gene: TRBD2; v_gene: TRBV7-2; abundance: -; CDR3aa: CASSLPGTKYNEQFF; CDR3nt: TGTGCCAGCAGCTTACCCGGGACTAAATACAATGAGCAGTTCTTC
j_gene: TRBJ1-6; d_gene: -; v_gene: TRBV12-2; abundance: -; CDR3aa: CASRLARGSAYNSPLHF; CDR3nt: TGTGCAAGTCGCTTAGCGAGGGGTAGCGCCTATAATTCACCCCTCCACTTT
j_gene: TRBJ1-5; d_gene: TRBD1; v_gene: TRBV13; abundance: -; CDR3aa: CASSLRTGGVGNQPQHF; CDR3nt: TGTGCCAGCAGCTTACGGACAGGGGGCGTCGGCAATCAGCCCCAGCATTTT
j_gene: TRBJ1-2; d_gene: -; v_gene: TRBV6-2/TRBV6-3; abundance: few; CDR3aa: CASSTDGFYGYTF; CDR3nt: TGTGCCAGCAGTACGGACGGCTTCTATGGCTACACCTTC
j_gene: TRBJ1-1; d_gene: -; v_gene: TRBV5-1; abundance: -; CDR3aa: CASSLRKATGTEAFF; CDR3nt: TGCGCCAGCAGCCTTCGTAAAGCAACGGGCACTGAAGCTTTCTTT
j_gene: TRBJ2-1; d_gene: TRBD2; v_gene: TRBV2; abundance: -; CDR3aa: CASRAGVYNEQFF; CDR3nt: TGTGCCAGCCGAGCGGGGGTTTACAATGAGCAGTTCTTC
j_gene: TRBJ1-3; d_gene: TRBD1; v_gene: TRBV19; abundance: -; CDR3aa: CASSSVRDRRPGNTIYF; CDR3nt: TGTGCCAGTAGTTCGGTCCGGGACAGACGCCCTGGAAACACCATATATTTT
j_gene: TRBJ2-5; d_gene: TRBD1; v_gene: TRBV7-9; abundance: -; CDR3aa: CASSRWDRGRETQYF; CDR3nt: TGTGCCAGCAGCCGTTGGGACAGGGGTCGAGAGACCCAGTACTTC
j_gene: TRBJ2-7; d_gene: -; v_gene: TRBV20-1; abundance: -; CDR3aa: CSASSSGLHEQYF; CDR3nt: TGCAGTGCTAGTTCCAGCGGGCTCCACGAGCAGTACTTC
j_gene: TRBJ1-2; d_gene: -; v_gene: TRBV23-1; abundance: -; CDR3aa: CASGTGPGSYTF; CDR3nt: TGCGCCAGCGGGACGGGACCGGGGAGCTACACCTTC
j_gene: TRBJ1-1; d_gene: -; v_gene: TRBV6-5; abundance: few; CDR3aa: CASTKENTEAFF; CDR3nt: TGTGCCAGCACCAAGGAGAACACTGAAGCTTTCTTT
j_gene: TRBJ2-6; d_gene: TRBD1; v_gene: TRBV9; abundance: -; CDR3aa: CASSVSSGQGFSGANVLTF; CDR3nt: TGTGCCAGCAGCGTTTCCTCGGGACAGGGCTTCTCTGGGGCCAACGTCCTGACTTTC
j_gene: TRBJ2-6; d_gene: -; v_gene: TRBV27; abundance: -; CDR3aa: CASSLRAASRVLTF; CDR3nt: TGTGCCAGCAGTTTAAGGGCAGCTTCCCGCGTCCTGACTTTC
j_gene: TRBJ1-2; d_gene: -; v_gene: TRBV10-3; abundance: -; CDR3aa: CAISDVSGVNYGYTF; CDR3nt: TGTGCCATCAGCGATGTATCAGGGGTCAACTATGGCTACACCTTC
j_gene: TRBJ1-6; d_gene: -; v_gene: TRBV28; abundance: -; CDR3aa: CASSLPSGRGSYNSPLHF; CDR3nt: TGTGCCAGCAGCTTACCCTCCGGGAGGGGCTCCTATAATTCACCCCTCCACTTT
j_gene: TRBJ2-1; d_gene: -; v_gene: TRBV5-1; abundance: -; CDR3aa: CASSGGLTGSYNEQFF; CDR3nt: TGCGCCAGCAGCGGGGGCCTTACAGGGTCCTACAATGAGCAGTTCTTC
j_gene: TRBJ2-1; d_gene: -; v_gene: TRBV5-6; abundance: -; CDR3aa: CASSLPGGLIEQFF; CDR3nt: TGTGCCAGCAGCTTGCCTGGGGGGCTTATTGAGCAGTTCTTC
j_gene: TRBJ1-1; d_gene: -; v_gene: TRBV7-2; abundance: -; CDR3aa: CASSLDSRKAFF; CDR3nt: TGTGCCAGCAGCTTAGACAGTAGAAAAGCTTTCTTT
j_gene: TRBJ2-1; d_gene: -; v_gene: TRBV2; abundance: -; CDR3aa: CASSELVPNEQFF; CDR3nt: TGTGCCAGCAGTGAATTGGTCCCTAATGAGCAGTTCTTC
j_gene: TRBJ2-1; d_gene: -; v_gene: TRBV27; abundance: -; CDR3aa: CASSPPGGHEQFF; CDR3nt: TGTGCCAGCAGTCCCCCTGGGGGCCATGAGCAGTTCTTC